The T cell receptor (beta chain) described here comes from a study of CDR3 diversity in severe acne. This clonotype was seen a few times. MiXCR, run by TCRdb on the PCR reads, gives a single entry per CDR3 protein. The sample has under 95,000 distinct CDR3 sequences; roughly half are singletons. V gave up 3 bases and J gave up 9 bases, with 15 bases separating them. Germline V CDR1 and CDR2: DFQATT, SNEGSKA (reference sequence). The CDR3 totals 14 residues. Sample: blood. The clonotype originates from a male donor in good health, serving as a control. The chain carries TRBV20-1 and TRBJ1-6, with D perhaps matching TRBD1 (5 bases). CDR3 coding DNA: TGCAGTGCTAGCGCCAGGGAGGGTAGTTCACCCCTCCACTTT. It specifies CSASAREGSSPLHF.